This T cell receptor (beta chain) is from a study of beta chain features in type 1 diabetes. Study-wide findings and caveats: Type 1 diabetes patients had moderately but significantly shorter TCRB CDR3s in all four CD4+ subsets.

As every portion of the isolated RNA was reverse transcribed, the sequencing read expressed TCRB transcripts. This table comes from immunoSEQ multiplex PCR, and its TCRdb copy is limited to in-frame clones, with some not included. The data hold about 99,000 clones, with 25% to 30% observed a single time. Every donor provided one heparinised blood draw, which averaged about 120 mL. Cells sorted by CD45RO/CCR7/CD25/CD127/CD95/CD27 comprised CD4+ naive, central memory, regulatory and stem cell-like memory cells. This clone was counted a few times. Its antigen is undetermined. This CDR3 spans 13 amino acids.

The gene calls are TRBV21-1 and TRBJ2-7; the table's TRBD1 call for D was not verified on the DNA. TRBV21-1 is noted as a pseudogene. Sequenced: central memory CD4+ T cells from blood. This TCR was recovered from a woman younger than 30 with type 1 diabetes. CDR3 sequence: CARTGQGTYEQYV. CDR3 nucleotides: TGTGCCAGAACGGGACAGGGGACCTACGAGCAGTACGTC.